These 8 T cell receptor beta chains were all obtained from the same sample, sequenced in a study of shared clonotypes between healthy human individuals. Sequencing was performed with immunoSEQ multiplex PCR; in TCRdb, only in-frame clones are kept and a portion is missing. The table has more than 400,000 clones, approximately 81% seen once; the top ten hold about 12%. What was sequenced was PBMCs. These receptors all stem from a woman aged 40 to 50 in good health. Some clones in this sample may be carry-over from other donors' samples.

The rearrangement joins TRBV7-9 to TRBJ2-5; TRBD1 matches at 7 bases. The CDR3 sequence is 14 residues long. The J segment lost 4 bases and the V segment lost 1 base, leaving 3 bases of the junction unmatched. CDR1 SEHNR and CDR2 FQNEAQ come from the germline V gene (reference sequence). The CDR3 loop is CASSLGAGGETQYF. The CDR3 region has the DNA TGTGCCAGCAGCTTAGGGGCAGGGGGAGAGACCCAGTACTTC.

A single count supports this clone. The rearrangement uses TRBV14 and TRBJ1-6; D uncertain. Trimming removed 4 bases from V and 8 bases from J, with 12 bases in between. CDR3 length: 14 amino acids. From germline, CDR1 is SGHDN and CDR2 FVKESK. CDR3 protein: CASSPNRGYSPLHF. CDR3 in DNA: TGTGCCAGCAGCCCGAATAGAGGGTATTCACCCCTCCACTTT.

V and J are TRBV5-1 and TRBJ2-2, with D perhaps TRBD2 (6 bases). V was pared by 4 bases and J by 0 bases, with 13 bases between. CDR3 size: 16 residues. Germline lookup yields CDR1 SGHRS and CDR2 YFSETQ. The CDR3 DNA follows: TGCGCCAGCAGCGCGACCGGGACTCCGAACACCGGGGAGCTGTTTTTT. This encodes CASSATGTPNTGELFF.

CDR3 coding DNA: TGTGCCAGCAGCCTGGAGGGGGGAGCTTACGAGCAGTACTTC. This codes for CASSLEGGAYEQYF. The chain employs TRBV11-2 and TRBJ2-7; D assignment may be TRBD1 or TRBD2 (6 bases each). Trimming took 5 bases from V and 4 from J, leaving 15 bases between them. Germline values: CDR1 SGHAT, CDR2 FQNNGV. The CDR3 has 14 residues. The full variable domain, its missing parts supplied by reference TRBV11-2 and TRBJ2-7, is EAGVAQSPRYKIIEKRQSVAFWCNPISGHATLYWYQQILGQGPKLLIQFQNNGVVDDSQLPKDRFSAERLKGVDSTLKIQPAKLEDSAVYLCASSLEGGAYEQYFGPGTRLTVT.

J is TRBJ1-1 and V is TRBV18; D not certain. V was trimmed by 0 bases and J by 2 bases, leaving 7 bases between them. Germline assignment: CDR1 KGHSH and CDR2 LQKENI. The length of the CDR3 is 14 residues. CDR3 DNA sequence: TGTGCCAGCTCACCACCGGCCAGTAACACTGAAGCTTTCTTT. It yields the protein CASSPPASNTEAFF.

J is TRBJ2-5 and V is TRBV2; D is uncertain. The CDR3 spans 11 residues. V lost 6 bases to trimming and J lost 3 bases, with 5 bases between them. Germline loops: CDR1 SNHLY, CDR2 FYNNEI. The CDR3 region has the DNA TGTGCCAGCAGACCGGAAGAGACCCAGTACTTC. Translating it yields CASRPEETQYF.

To note about this clone: A read error is likely here: a far larger clone is one base away. This sample includes further DNA sequences coding for the same CDR3. This chain uses TRBV28 with TRBJ2-3, with D unclear. The CDR3 spans 15 residues. In germline, CDR1 is MDHEN, CDR2 SYDVKM. The V and J ends lost 1 base and 2 bases respectively, with 10 bases between them. CDR3 in amino acids: CASSLFGVSTDTQYF. The DNA for the CDR3 is TGTGCCAGCAGTTTATTCGGTGTGTCCACAGATACGCAGTATTTT. The full variable domain, its missing parts supplied by reference TRBV28 and TRBJ2-3, is DVKVTQSSRYLVKRTGEKVFLECVQDMDHENMFWYRQDPGLGLRLIYFSYDVKMKEKGDIPEGYSVSREKKERFSLILESASTNQTSMYLCASSLFGVSTDTQYFGPGTRLTVL.

The chain recombines TRBV7-2 with TRBJ1-2; 7 bases match TRBD1. The trim removed 5 bases at V and 6 bases at J, leaving 9 bases unmatched. The CDR3 is 14 amino acids. CDR1 is SGHTA, CDR2 FQGNSA, per germline. DNA of the CDR3: TGTGCCAGCAGCCCGGGACAGATTGTCGATGGCTACACCTTC. It is translated as CASSPGQIVDGYTF.